The rows below give T cell receptor beta chains drawn from one sample of a study of T cells expressing NK-cell markers. TCRdb reprocessed the 5' RACE reads and keeps a single row for each CDR3 protein, giving no DNA. This sample's table reports more than 400,000 distinct CDR3 sequences. The sequenced sample was blood T cells: a sorted CD56 or NKG2C T cell subset, CD4+ or CD8+ T cells, or bulk PBMC T cells (not recorded which). The source of these receptors is a woman aged 18 to 69 in good health. Both conserved end residues are part of each CDR3.

v_gene: TRBV14
len: 17
j_gene: TRBJ2-1
CDR3aa: CASSQTQLAGAYNEQFF

v_gene: TRBV5-1
len: 14
j_gene: TRBJ2-1
CDR3aa: CASSILQGNNEQFF

v_gene: TRBV4-3
len: 15
j_gene: TRBJ1-2
CDR3aa: CASSQDLKGPSGYTF

v_gene: TRBV7-3
len: 15
j_gene: TRBJ2-2
CDR3aa: CASSSPGERAGELFF

v_gene: TRBV12-3/TRBV12-4
len: 17
j_gene: TRBJ2-5
CDR3aa: CASSFSLAGGYQETQYF

v_gene: TRBV12-3/TRBV12-4
len: 15
j_gene: TRBJ2-1
CDR3aa: CAATTGTSSYNEQFF

v_gene: TRBV29-1
len: 15
j_gene: TRBJ1-3
CDR3aa: CSVRAGASSGNTIYF

v_gene: TRBV7-2
len: 16
j_gene: TRBJ2-7
CDR3aa: CASSLVQRSTGDEQYF

v_gene: TRBV21-1
len: 16
j_gene: TRBJ2-4
CDR3aa: CASSKWNSPGENIQYF

v_gene: TRBV13
len: 19
j_gene: TRBJ2-1
CDR3aa: CASSSRGAGATSSYNEQFF

v_gene: TRBV14
len: 14
j_gene: TRBJ2-7
CDR3aa: CASSQGLAIYEQYF

v_gene: TRBV6-2/TRBV6-3
len: 15
j_gene: TRBJ2-1
CDR3aa: CASSYGPSSYNEQFF

v_gene: TRBV7-9
len: 14
j_gene: TRBJ1-4
CDR3aa: CASSRTGATEKLFF

v_gene: TRBV7-9
len: 16
j_gene: TRBJ2-2
CDR3aa: CASSFAGGSNTGELFF

v_gene: TRBV7-2
len: 14
j_gene: TRBJ2-1
CDR3aa: CASTGGAARNEQFF

v_gene: TRBV7-2
len: 17
j_gene: TRBJ2-5
CDR3aa: CASSLGFVTSGQETQYF

v_gene: TRBV9
len: 12
j_gene: TRBJ2-3
CDR3aa: CASSTTGDTQYF

v_gene: TRBV6-5
len: 13
j_gene: TRBJ1-5
CDR3aa: CASSSTQHQPQHF

v_gene: TRBV14
len: 13
j_gene: TRBJ2-1
CDR3aa: CASSQGGTGEQFF

v_gene: TRBV4-3
len: 17
j_gene: TRBJ2-1
CDR3aa: CASSQDHRWGGGNEQFF

v_gene: TRBV7-2
len: 16
j_gene: TRBJ2-1
CDR3aa: CASSHPRRPRGGEQFF

v_gene: TRBV20-1
len: 14
j_gene: TRBJ1-5
CDR3aa: CSATQGLGNQPQHF

v_gene: TRBV24-1
len: 15
j_gene: TRBJ2-1
CDR3aa: CATSGSGTGHNEQFF

v_gene: TRBV11-3
len: 16
j_gene: TRBJ2-3
CDR3aa: CASSLGTGDNTDTQYF

v_gene: TRBV6-5
len: 18
j_gene: TRBJ2-3
CDR3aa: CASSYSHRQGPTPDTQYF

v_gene: TRBV5-8
len: 17
j_gene: TRBJ2-4
CDR3aa: CASSPQALQGAKNIQYF

v_gene: TRBV4-3
len: 18
j_gene: TRBJ2-1
CDR3aa: CASSQEGLAGVTGNEQFF

v_gene: TRBV12-3/TRBV12-4
len: 14
j_gene: TRBJ1-2
CDR3aa: CASSLAPDIYGYTF